This T cell receptor beta chain is drawn from a study of cytomegalovirus exposure and HLA in healthy donors. Study-level points and caveats: More clonal expansion characterized HLA-associated TCR beta chains than equally common others in a later analysis. In an earlier analysis, about 87% or about 30%: the productive usage of most TCR beta V segments.

Healthy people donating bone marrow made up the donors. This clone was seen more than once but under ten times. The antigen remains undetermined. With 4 bases clipped from V and 6 bases from J, the junction kept 21 bases outside the gene matches. The germline gives CDR1 MDHEN, CDR2 SYDVKM. The CDR3 has 19 residues. Primers for the PCR totalled 60 Vbeta and 13 Jbeta. Generated by immunoSEQ multiplex PCR, the TCRdb table keeps only in-frame clones and is missing some. The top ten clones hold roughly 2% of a sample with 95,000 to 100,000 clones, roughly 80% of them seen once. Sequenced: PBMCs. V gene TRBV28 combines with J gene TRBJ2-7, with 10 bases that match TRBD2. This clonotype was obtained from a man aged 35-49 years in good health and CMV-seronegative. The CDR3 sequence is CASSSPGGPSGSRRAEQYF. The CDR3 coding sequence is TGTGCCAGCAGTTCCCCGGGGGGTCCTAGCGGGAGTAGGCGGGCCGAGCAGTACTTC.